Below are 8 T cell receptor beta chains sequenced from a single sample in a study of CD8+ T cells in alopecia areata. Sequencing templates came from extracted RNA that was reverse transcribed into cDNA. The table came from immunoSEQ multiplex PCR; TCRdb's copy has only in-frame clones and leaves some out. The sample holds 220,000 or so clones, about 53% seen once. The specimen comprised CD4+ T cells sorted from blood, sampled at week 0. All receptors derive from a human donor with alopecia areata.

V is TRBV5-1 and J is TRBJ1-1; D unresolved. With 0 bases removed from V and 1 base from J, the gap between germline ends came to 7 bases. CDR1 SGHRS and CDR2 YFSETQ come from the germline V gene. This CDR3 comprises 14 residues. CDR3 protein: CASSLVPGNTEAFF. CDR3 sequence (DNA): TGCGCCAGCAGCTTGGTTCCGGGGAACACTGAAGCTTTCTTT.

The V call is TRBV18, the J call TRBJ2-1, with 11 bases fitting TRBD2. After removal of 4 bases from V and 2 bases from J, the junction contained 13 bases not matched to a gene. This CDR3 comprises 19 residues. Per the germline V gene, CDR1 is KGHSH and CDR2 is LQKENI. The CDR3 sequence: CASSQGVGKLAGAYNEQFF. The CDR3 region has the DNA TGTGCCAGCTCACAAGGGGTAGGAAAACTAGCGGGAGCCTACAATGAGCAGTTCTTC.

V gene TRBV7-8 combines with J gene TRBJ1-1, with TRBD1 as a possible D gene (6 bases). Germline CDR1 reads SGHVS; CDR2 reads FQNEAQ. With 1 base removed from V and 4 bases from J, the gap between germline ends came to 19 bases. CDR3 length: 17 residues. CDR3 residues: CASSLDWAPGAGTEAFF. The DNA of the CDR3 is TGTGCCAGCAGCTTAGATTGGGCGCCGGGGGCCGGCACTGAAGCTTTCTTT.

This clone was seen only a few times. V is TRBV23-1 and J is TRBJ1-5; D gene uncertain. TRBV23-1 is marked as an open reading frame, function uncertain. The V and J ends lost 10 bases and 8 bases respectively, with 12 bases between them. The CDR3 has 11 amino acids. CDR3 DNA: TGCGCCACCCAGAAAGTGGAGCCCCAGCATTTT. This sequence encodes CATQKVEPQHF.

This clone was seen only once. Here the CDR3 reads CASSSYINEQFF. CDR3 in DNA: TGTGCCAGCAGTTCGTACATAAATGAGCAGTTCTTC. This chain connects TRBV27 to TRBJ2-1; D remains ambiguous. Germline CDR1 is MNHEY and CDR2 is SMNVEV (reference sequence). The CDR3 is made up of 12 amino acids. The V end was cut by 4 bases, the J end by 7 bases, with 8 bases between.

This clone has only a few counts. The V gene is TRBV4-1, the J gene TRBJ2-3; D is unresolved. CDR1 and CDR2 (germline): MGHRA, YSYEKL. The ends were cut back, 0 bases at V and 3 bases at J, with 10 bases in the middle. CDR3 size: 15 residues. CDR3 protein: CASSQDLSGTDTQYF. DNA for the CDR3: TGCGCCAGCAGCCAAGATTTATCCGGGACAGATACGCAGTATTTT.

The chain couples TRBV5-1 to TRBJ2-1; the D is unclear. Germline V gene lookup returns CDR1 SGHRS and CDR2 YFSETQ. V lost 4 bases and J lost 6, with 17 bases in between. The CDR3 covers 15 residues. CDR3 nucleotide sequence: TGCGCCAGCAGCACCTGGACCTTCCCGGGCAATGAGCAGTTCTTC. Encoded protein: CASSTWTFPGNEQFF.

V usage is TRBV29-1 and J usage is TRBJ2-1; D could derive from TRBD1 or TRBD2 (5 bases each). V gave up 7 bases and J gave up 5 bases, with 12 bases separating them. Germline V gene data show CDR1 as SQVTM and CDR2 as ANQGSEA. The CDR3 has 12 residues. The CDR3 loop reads CSAEGSHNEQFF. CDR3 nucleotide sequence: TGCAGCGCAGAGGGGTCCCACAATGAGCAGTTCTTC.